The TCR beta chain under discussion was sequenced for a study of T cell responses to AZD1222 COVID-19 vaccine. On the study more broadly: Second-dose schedules of about 4 or about 12 weeks were combined.

With regard to this clone: Its antigen is not identified.

Data came from immunoSEQ multiplex PCR; TCRdb stores just in-frame clones and leaves some out. Here the sample spans roughly 180,000 clones, approximately 92% being singletons. General study results and limits: Spike-specific TCR breadth and depth were elevated following two AZD1222 doses. Repertoire sampling was restricted to post-peak T cell response timepoints. Vaccine-related CD4 TCRs covered spike, predominating at 160-218 and 743-854.

Per germline, CDR1 SEHNR and CDR2 FQNEAQ (reference sequence). V lost 4 bases to trimming and J lost 7 bases, with 11 bases between them. The CDR3 spans 13 residues. Source: peripheral blood, taken on day 0 of AZD1222 vaccination. The sequence came from an adult in good health. V and J are TRBV7-9 and TRBJ1-5; D not resolved. CDR3: CASSSVHGQPQHF. CDR3 sequence (DNA): TGTGCCAGCAGCTCCGTTCACGGCCAGCCCCAGCATTTT.